This record looks at one T cell receptor (beta chain) sequence and its context. This record comes from a study of cytomegalovirus exposure and HLA in healthy donors. Study-level information: Researchers previously reported finding roughly 120 million unique TCR beta sequences from 170 million or so T cells.

Germline assignment: CDR1 ENHRY and CDR2 SYGVKD. V lost 10 bases, J lost 8 bases, and 16 bases lay in between. This CDR3 spans 12 amino acids. PCR amplification relied on 60 Vbeta primers (plus 13 Jbeta primers). Using immunoSEQ multiplex PCR, the repertoire was profiled, and TCRdb retains in-frame clones only, with some absent. The data show roughly 200,000 clones, roughly a tenth seen once. This clonotype was sampled from a woman aged 25 to 45 in good health and CMV-seropositive. The sequencing sample was made of PBMCs. J is TRBJ2-3 and V is TRBV10-3; perhaps TRBD1 as D (6 bases). CDR3: CATSTGPGTQYF. As DNA, the CDR3 is TGTGCCACCTCGACAGGTCCCGGTACGCAGTATTTT.